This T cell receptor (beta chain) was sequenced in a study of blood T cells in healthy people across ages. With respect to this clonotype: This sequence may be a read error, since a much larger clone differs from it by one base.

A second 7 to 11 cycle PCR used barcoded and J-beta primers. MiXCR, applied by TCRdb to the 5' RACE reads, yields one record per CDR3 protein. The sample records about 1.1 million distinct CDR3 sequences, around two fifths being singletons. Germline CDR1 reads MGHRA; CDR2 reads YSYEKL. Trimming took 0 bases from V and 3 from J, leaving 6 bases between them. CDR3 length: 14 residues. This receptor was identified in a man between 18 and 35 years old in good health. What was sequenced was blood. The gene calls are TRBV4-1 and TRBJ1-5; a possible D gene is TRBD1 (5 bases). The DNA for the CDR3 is TGCGCCAGCAGCCAAGAAGGACACAATCAGCCCCAGCATTTT. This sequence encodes CASSQEGHNQPQHF.